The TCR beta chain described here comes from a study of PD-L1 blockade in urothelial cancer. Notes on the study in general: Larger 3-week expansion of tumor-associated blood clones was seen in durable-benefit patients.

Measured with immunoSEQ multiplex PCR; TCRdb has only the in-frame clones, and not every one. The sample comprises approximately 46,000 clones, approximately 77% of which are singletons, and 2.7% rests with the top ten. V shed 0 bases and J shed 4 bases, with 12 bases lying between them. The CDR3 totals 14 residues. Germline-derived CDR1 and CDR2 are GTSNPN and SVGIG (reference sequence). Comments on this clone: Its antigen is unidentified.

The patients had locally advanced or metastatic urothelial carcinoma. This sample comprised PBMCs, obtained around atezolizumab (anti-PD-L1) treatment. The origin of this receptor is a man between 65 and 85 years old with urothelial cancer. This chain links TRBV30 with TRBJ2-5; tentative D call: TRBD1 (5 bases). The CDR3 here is CAWSVGDRSETQYF. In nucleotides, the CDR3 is TGTGCCTGGAGTGTAGGGGATCGGTCAGAGACCCAGTACTTC.